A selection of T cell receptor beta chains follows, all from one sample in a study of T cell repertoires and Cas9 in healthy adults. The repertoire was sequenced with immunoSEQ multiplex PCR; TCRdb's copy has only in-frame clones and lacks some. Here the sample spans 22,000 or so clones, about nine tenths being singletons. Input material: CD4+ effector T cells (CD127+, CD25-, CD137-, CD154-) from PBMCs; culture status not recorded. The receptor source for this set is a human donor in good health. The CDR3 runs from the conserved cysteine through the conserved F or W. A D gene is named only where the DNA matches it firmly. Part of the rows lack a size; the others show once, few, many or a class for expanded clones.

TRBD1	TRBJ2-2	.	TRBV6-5	TGTGCCAGCAGCCTGGACAGGGGGCGCGAGGAGCTGTTTTTT	CASSLDRGREELFF
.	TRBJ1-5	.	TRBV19	TGTGCCAGTAACCTTGGGGCAAAAGTCGGCAATCAGCCCCAGCATTTT	CASNLGAKVGNQPQHF
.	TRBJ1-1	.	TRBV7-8	TGTGCCAGCAGCCCGTCCCAGAGGCTCAACACTGAAGCTTTCTTT	CASSPSQRLNTEAFF
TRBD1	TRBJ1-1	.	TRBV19	TGTGCCAGCTTGGGACAGGGAAAAACTGAAGCTTTCTTT	CASLGQGKTEAFF
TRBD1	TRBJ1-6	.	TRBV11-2	TGTGCCAGCAGCGTCAACCCGGGACAGGGTAATTCACCCCTCCACTTT	CASSVNPGQGNSPLHF
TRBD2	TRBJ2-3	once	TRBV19	TGTGCCAGTAGTTTCCTAGCGGGAGACGATACGCAGTATTTT	CASSFLAGDDTQYF
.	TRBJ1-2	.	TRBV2	TGTGCCAGCAATGGACGCAATAGGGCTAACTATGGCTACACCTTC	CASNGRNRANYGYTF
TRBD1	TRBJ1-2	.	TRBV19	TGTGCCAGTAGTTCCCGGACAGGGGGCGGCTATGGCTACACCTTC	CASSSRTGGGYGYTF
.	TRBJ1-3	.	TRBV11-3	TGTGCCAGCAGCTCCCGCTTAGGCTCTGGAAACACCATATATTTT	CASSSRLGSGNTIYF
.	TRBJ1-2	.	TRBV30	TGTGCCTGGAGTGTGACAAGTTTTGGCTACACCTTC	CAWSVTSFGYTF
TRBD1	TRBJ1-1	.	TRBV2	TGTGCCACCGACACAGGGGGCACTGAAGCTTTCTTT	CATDTGGTEAFF
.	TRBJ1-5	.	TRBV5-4	TGTGCCAGCAGCTTGAACAGTTATAGCAATCAGCCCCAGCATTTT	CASSLNSYSNQPQHF
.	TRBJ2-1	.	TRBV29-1	TGCAGCTCCACCGTTTCGGGAAACAATGAGCAGTTCTTC	CSSTVSGNNEQFF
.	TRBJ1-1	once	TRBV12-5	TGTGCTAGTGGTTTGGGCGCGGGAGCTAAAGCTTTCTTT	CASGLGAGAKAFF
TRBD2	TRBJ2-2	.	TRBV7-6	TGTGCCAGCAGCTTAGAAGCGGGGGCCGGAACGAACACCGGGGAGCTGTTTTTT	CASSLEAGAGTNTGELFF
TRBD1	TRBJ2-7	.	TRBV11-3	TGTGCCAGCAGCTCGCTGACAGGGTTGATCTACGAGCAGTACTTC	CASSSLTGLIYEQYF
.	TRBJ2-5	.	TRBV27	TGTGCCAGCAGTTTATCGATTGTTTCTTCCGGGGGGACCCAGTACTTC	CASSLSIVSSGGTQYF
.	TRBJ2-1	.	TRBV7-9	TGTGCCAGCAGCTTAGGGGCCCAGGGCCCGGACAATGAGCAGTTCTTC	CASSLGAQGPDNEQFF
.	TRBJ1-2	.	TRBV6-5	TGTGCCAGCAGTTACTCGGGGTTTCGGGATGACTACACCTTC	CASSYSGFRDDYTF
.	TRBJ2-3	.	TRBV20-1	TGCAGTGCCACAGGGAATACGCAGTATTTT	CSATGNTQYF
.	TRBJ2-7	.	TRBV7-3	TGTGCCAGCAGCCAGATAGGGGCCTCCTACGAGCAGTACTTC	CASSQIGASYEQYF
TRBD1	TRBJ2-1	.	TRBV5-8	TGTGCCAGCAGCTTTGGGACAGGGAACTACAATGAGCAGTTCTTC	CASSFGTGNYNEQFF
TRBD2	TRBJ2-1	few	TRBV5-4	TGTGCCAGCAGCCTTAGCGGGGGGTACAATGAGCAGTTCTTC	CASSLSGGYNEQFF
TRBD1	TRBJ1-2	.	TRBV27	TGTGCCAGCAGCCGGGACAGGGGTCTTGGCTACACCTTC	CASSRDRGLGYTF
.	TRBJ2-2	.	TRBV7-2	TGTGCCAGCAGCCGGCTGGGCGGACACGCCGGGGAGCTGTTTTTT	CASSRLGGHAGELFF
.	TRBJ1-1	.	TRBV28	TGTGCCAGCAGTTTATTAGGGTGGACTGAAGCTTTCTTT	CASSLLGWTEAFF
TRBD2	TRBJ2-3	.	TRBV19	TGTGCCAGTAGTACCACCCTTTCCGGGGGGGGCCGGTTTGATACGCAGTATTTT	CASSTTLSGGGRFDTQYF
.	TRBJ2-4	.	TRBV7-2	TGTGCCAGCAGCTCCCGGGGGGACAGAAACATTCAGTACTTC	CASSSRGDRNIQYF
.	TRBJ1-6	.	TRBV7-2	TGTGCCAGCAGCTCAACAGGAGTTAATTCACCCCTCCACTTT	CASSSTGVNSPLHF
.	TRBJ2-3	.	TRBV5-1	TGCGCCAGCAGCTTGTCTACCAGAGGCACAGATACGCAGTATTTT	CASSLSTRGTDTQYF
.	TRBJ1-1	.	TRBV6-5	TGTGCCAGCAGAGGGGAGACAGCCCCAGGAGCTTTCTTT	CASRGETAPGAFF
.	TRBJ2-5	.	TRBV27	TGTGCCAGCAGGACATGGGTGCGGGGAGACCGGGAGACCCAGTACTTC	CASRTWVRGDRETQYF
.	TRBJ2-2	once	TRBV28	TGTGCCAGCAGTTTATTCGCTAGGGGGACCGGGGAGCTGTTTTTT	CASSLFARGTGELFF
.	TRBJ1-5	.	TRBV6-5	TGTGCCAGCAGTGCGACAGTTAGCAATCAGCCCCAGCATTTT	CASSATVSNQPQHF
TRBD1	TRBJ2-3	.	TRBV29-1	TGCAGCGGAGCGCCCGGGACAGTGGGCACAGATACGCAGTATTTT	CSGAPGTVGTDTQYF
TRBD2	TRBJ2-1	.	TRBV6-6	TGTGCCAGCAGTTCACTAGCGGGAGGGAGCAATGAGCAGTTCTTC	CASSSLAGGSNEQFF
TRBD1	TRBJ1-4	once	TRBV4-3	TGCGCCAGCAGCCCGGACAGGCTTAATGAAAAACTGTTTTTT	CASSPDRLNEKLFF